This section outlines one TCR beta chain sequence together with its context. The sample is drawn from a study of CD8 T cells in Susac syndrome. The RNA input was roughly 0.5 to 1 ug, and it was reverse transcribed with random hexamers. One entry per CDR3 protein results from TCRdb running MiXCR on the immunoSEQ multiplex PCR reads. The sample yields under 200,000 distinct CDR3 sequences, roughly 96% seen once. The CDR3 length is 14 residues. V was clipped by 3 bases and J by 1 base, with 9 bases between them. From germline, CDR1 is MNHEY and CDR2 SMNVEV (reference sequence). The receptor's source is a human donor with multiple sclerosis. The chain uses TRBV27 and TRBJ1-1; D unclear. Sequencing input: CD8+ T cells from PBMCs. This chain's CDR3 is CASSLDPGNTEAFF. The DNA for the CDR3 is TGTGCCAGCAGTTTGGACCCAGGGAACACTGAAGCTTTCTTT.